These 24 T cell receptor beta chains share one sample of origin, sequenced in a study of regulatory T cells in long-lasting Graves disease. HTBI primers from iRepertoire and Arm-PCR of CDR3 regions yielded the TCR beta libraries. TCRdb recomputed calls from the multiplex PCR reads with MiXCR, one row per CDR3 protein. The sample yields over 300,000 distinct CDR3 sequences, around a fifth seen once. Time point of the sample: persistent/refractory GD, antithyroid drugs over 5 years with positive TRAb. PBMCs were the source of the RNA used for TCR sequencing. The sequenced sample was peripheral blood mononuclear cells (PBMCs), obtained when the disease was refractory, from a patient treated with antithyroid drugs. These receptors all come from a female donor with Graves disease.

The table lists this clonotype with a few counts. This chain joins TRBV12-3 or TRBV12-4 and TRBJ1-5; the D gene is possibly TRBD1 (6 bases). V was pared by 8 bases and J by 5 bases, with 16 bases between. The CDR3 length is 14 residues. The CDR3 DNA follows: TGTGCCAGCTCCGCCCGAGACAGGTATCAGCCCCAGCATTTT. Amino acid sequence: CASSARDRYQPQHF.

This clonotype has just a few counts. The rearrangement uses TRBV27 and TRBJ2-2, with D unclear. The germline V and J ends were trimmed by 4 bases and 4 bases, with 10 bases remaining between them. Germline lookup yields CDR1 MNHEY and CDR2 SMNVEV (reference sequence). The CDR3 has 14 residues. The CDR3 region is CASSYGRGTGELFF. CDR3 DNA: TGTGCCAGCAGTTATGGGCGAGGCACCGGGGAGCTGTTTTTT.

This clonotype was found many times. The chain joins TRBV7-2 to TRBJ1-1; TRBD1 matches 8 bases. Germline CDR1 is SGHTA and CDR2 is FQGNSA. The CDR3 has 16 residues. Losses at the gene ends were 3 bases for V and 1 base for J; bases not matched to a gene: 7. Here the CDR3 DNA reads TGTGCCAGCAGCTTGACAGGGGTCTCTTCGAACACTGAAGCTTTCTTT. Residues: CASSLTGVSSNTEAFF.

This clonotype has at least ten counts. This chain uses TRBV3-1 with TRBJ2-4; D gene unclear. Trimming stripped 3 bases from V and 0 bases from J, with 9 bases between. The CDR3 length is 15 residues. Per the germline V gene, CDR1 is LGHDT and CDR2 is YNNKEL (reference sequence). Here the CDR3 DNA reads TGTGCCAGCAGCCAGGAGAGGATAGCCAAAAACATTCAGTACTTC. Its translation: CASSQERIAKNIQYF.

DNA for the CDR3: TGCGCCAGCAGCCCGGGACAGGAGGAGTCCTACGAGCAGTACTTC. It encodes CASSPGQEESYEQYF. The chain employs TRBV5-1 and TRBJ2-7; 8 nucleotides line up with TRBD1. With V trimmed by 4 bases and J by 1 base, 7 bases remained unmatched. Germline CDR1 is SGHRS and CDR2 is YFSETQ. This CDR3 comprises 15 residues. Full variable domain (remainder filled in from reference TRBV5-1 and TRBJ2-7): KAGVTQTPRYLIKTRGQQVTLSCSPISGHRSVSWYQQTPGQGLQFLFEYFSETQRNKGNFPGRFSGRQFSNSRSEMNVSTLELGDSALYLCASSPGQEESYEQYFGPGTRLTVT.

This clonotype showed up just a few times. The CDR3 here is CASSPYIGIQYF. CDR3 in DNA: TGTGCCAGCAGCCCTTATATCGGCATTCAGTACTTC. The V gene is TRBV3-1, the J gene TRBJ2-4, with D uncertain. The CDR3 contains 12 residues. Germline V gene lookup returns CDR1 LGHDT and CDR2 YNNKEL (reference sequence). V gave up 4 bases and J gave up 9 bases, with 10 bases separating them.

This clonotype showed up many times. The chain joins TRBV11-2 to TRBJ1-4; D gene uncertain. V lost 8 bases and J 4 bases, leaving 17 bases between the germline ends. Germline CDR1 reads SGHAT; CDR2 reads FQNNGV. The CDR3 totals 15 residues. This CDR3 reads CASASYQAGNEKLFF. In DNA form, the CDR3 reads TGTGCCAGCGCGTCCTACCAGGCTGGTAATGAAAAACTGTTTTTT.

At least ten counts were recorded for this clonotype. The V and J genes are TRBV29-1 and TRBJ2-7; D is perhaps TRBD1 or TRBD2 (6 bases each). In germline, CDR1 is SQVTM, CDR2 ANQGSEA. Trimming took 4 bases from V and 2 from J, leaving 12 bases between them. This CDR3 spans 13 amino acids. CDR3 region: CSVGGATTYEQYF. The CDR3 DNA is TGCAGCGTTGGGGGGGCAACCACCTACGAGCAGTACTTC.

This clonotype was observed many times. V usage is TRBV5-1 and J usage is TRBJ2-5; TRBD1 matches 7 bases. The length of the CDR3 is 15 residues. Germline CDR1 SGHRS, CDR2 YFSETQ. V shed 4 bases and J 5 bases; nucleotides not matched to a gene: 11. DNA for the CDR3: TGCGCCAGCAGCAGAGAAGACAGGGACGGGGAGACCCAGTACTTC. Residues: CASSREDRDGETQYF.

The chain is built from TRBV28 and TRBJ1-2; D is unresolved. Germline V gives CDR1 MDHEN, CDR2 SYDVKM. CDR3 length: 13 amino acids. V was cut by 6 bases and J by 1 base, with 9 bases left in between. The CDR3 region is CASRLGVNYGYTF. The CDR3 DNA reads TGTGCCAGCAGGCTGGGTGTTAACTATGGCTACACCTTC.

This clonotype is medium-sized by share. J is TRBJ1-1 and V is TRBV19, with D possibly matching TRBD1 (5 bases). This CDR3 region has 18 residues. The V end lost 7 bases, the J end lost 4 bases, and 28 bases lay between the germline ends. Germline V gene lookup returns CDR1 LNHDA and CDR2 SQIVND (reference sequence). CDR3 in amino acids: CASKSILTGDSGGTEAFF. Here the CDR3 DNA reads TGTGCCAGTAAGTCCATCCTAACCGGAGACTCCGGGGGCACTGAAGCTTTCTTT.

J is TRBJ1-5 and V is TRBV20-1; weak D call: TRBD1 (5 bases). The CDR3 length is 18 residues. CDR1 and CDR2 (germline): DFQATT, SNEGSKA (reference sequence). V lost 3 bases and J lost 0, with 21 bases in between. DNA of the CDR3: TGCAGTGCTAGCTGTGGCAGGGCAAACCCTTATAGCAATCAGCCCCAGCATTTT. Its protein is CSASCGRANPYSNQPQHF.

This clonotype was counted at least ten times. The chain combines TRBV12-3 or TRBV12-4 with TRBJ1-2; 7 nucleotides align to TRBD1. CDR3 length: 14 amino acids. V dropped 4 bases and J dropped 8; count of bases not matched to a gene: 10. The CDR3 DNA reads TGTGCCAGCAGTTGGGGAGACAGGGTTTGGGGCTACACCTTC. Its protein product is CASSWGDRVWGYTF.

The chain combines TRBV28 with TRBJ1-4, with TRBD1 identical over 7 bases. The germline gives CDR1 MDHEN, CDR2 SYDVKM. The V and J ends lost 5 bases and 7 bases, in that order; junction bases with no gene match: 10. The CDR3 consists of 15 residues. In DNA form, the CDR3 reads TGTGCCAGCAGTACTGACAGGGTTAGGTTTGAAAAACTGTTTTTT. This gives the protein CASSTDRVRFEKLFF.

Only a few counts were recorded for this clonotype. This sequence joins TRBV30 and TRBJ1-2; a possible D gene is TRBD1 (5 bases). V lost 0 bases and J lost 5, with 13 bases in between. Germline CDR1 is GTSNPN and CDR2 is SVGIG (reference sequence). This CDR3 is 14 amino acids long. The CDR3 loop reads CAWSVPGRRYGYTF. The CDR3 DNA reads as TGTGCCTGGAGTGTACCGGGGCGGAGGTATGGCTACACCTTC.

This clonotype was seen repeatedly, ten times or more. The chain carries TRBV27 and TRBJ2-7; 10 bases fit TRBD1. Germline V gene sequence: CDR1 MNHEY, CDR2 SMNVEV (reference sequence). The CDR3 is 14 amino acids. The V segment lost 6 bases and the J segment 5 bases; nucleotides outside the gene matches: 7. The CDR3 region has the DNA TGTGCCAGCAGCTCCCGACAGGGGGCCCACGAGCAGTACTTC. Translated: CASSSRQGAHEQYF.

V gene TRBV5-1 combines with J gene TRBJ1-2; 8 bases are a match to TRBD1. The ends lost 2 bases at V and 7 bases at J; junction bases unmatched: 7. The CDR3 runs 14 residues. Germline CDR1 is SGHRS and CDR2 is YFSETQ. For the CDR3, the DNA is TGCGCCAGCAGCTTAGGGGACAGGACTTTTGGCTACACCTTC. This gives the protein CASSLGDRTFGYTF.

This clonotype has a single count. This rearrangement joins TRBV19 to TRBJ2-7, with 8 bases that match TRBD1. Germline CDR1 is LNHDA and CDR2 is SQIVND (reference sequence). The CDR3 is made up of 15 amino acids. V was clipped by 5 bases and J by 6 bases; unmatched bases: 12. CDR3 bases: TGTGCCAGTAGTCCCACAGGGACAGGCGGATCCGAGCAGTACTTC. Protein product: CASSPTGTGGSEQYF.

This clonotype has a count of ten or more. This chain uses TRBV7-2 with TRBJ2-5; D call uncertain. The V end was cut by 0 bases, the J end by 5 bases, with 10 bases between. This CDR3 is 14 amino acids long. Germline assignment: CDR1 SGHTA and CDR2 FQGNSA. CDR3 in DNA: TGTGCCAGCAGCTTAGCGGGTGGGGTGGAGACCCAGTACTTC. Translation gives CASSLAGGVETQYF.

This clonotype turned up a few times. The chain joins TRBV5-4 to TRBJ1-4; the D gene is possibly TRBD1 (5 bases). Between the trimmed V and J ends, which lost 2 bases and 0 bases, there was a span of 8 bases. CDR3 length: 15 amino acids. Germline lookup yields CDR1 SGHNT and CDR2 YYREEE (reference sequence). The DNA of the CDR3 is TGTGCCAGCAGCTTTGACAGAGCAACTAATGAAAAACTGTTTTTT. Protein product: CASSFDRATNEKLFF.

Many counts were recorded for this clonotype. V usage is TRBV12-3 or TRBV12-4 and J usage is TRBJ2-7, with D uncertain. V gave up 6 bases and J gave up 1 base, with 19 bases separating them. CDR3 length: 16 residues. The CDR3 reads CASSLGLGVRSYEQYF. The CDR3 coding sequence is TGTGCCAGCAGCCTAGGGCTAGGAGTCCGATCCTACGAGCAGTACTTC.

This clonotype showed up just a few times. The chain uses TRBV24-1 and TRBJ2-7; 7 nucleotides align to TRBD1. There are 12 residues in the CDR3. Germline V gives CDR1 KGHDR, CDR2 SFDVKD. V trimming: 8 bases; J trimming: 3 bases; junction bases outside the gene matches: 3. The CDR3 spells CATKGASYEQYF. The CDR3 coding sequence is TGTGCCACCAAGGGGGCTAGCTACGAGCAGTACTTC.

In regard to this clonotype: A much larger clone is a single base away; this may be a read error. The CDR3 region is CASFEPRRADYEQYF. The CDR3 DNA sequence: TGTGCCAGCTTCGAGCCGCGGCGGGCAGACTACGAGCAGTACTTC. The J gene is TRBJ2-7, the V gene TRBV6-2 or TRBV6-3; TRBD2 is a possible D gene (5 bases). CDR1 MNHEY and CDR2 SVGEGT come from the germline V gene. This CDR3 comprises 15 residues. V lost 8 bases, J lost 3 bases, and 20 bases lay in between.

J is TRBJ1-6 and V is TRBV4-1; TRBD1 is a possible D gene (5 bases). The V gene's germline CDR1 is MGHRA and CDR2 YSYEKL. Trimming took 0 bases from V and 10 from J, leaving 16 bases between them. This CDR3 region has 16 residues. CDR3 sequence (DNA): TGCGCCAGCAGCCAAGATATCGCAGGGCGGGGGTCACCCCTCCACTTT. Translation gives CASSQDIAGRGSPLHF.